This note documents a single T cell receptor (beta chain) sequence. Unfractionated PBMC were spiked with known numbers of KT2 clone cells. An oligo carrying a UMI was ligated to the cDNA 3' end. First-round PCR used 4 cycles and beta primers RC1.1 and RC1.2 covering TRBC1 and TRBC2. One entry per CDR3 protein, called by TCRdb with MiXCR from the UMI-ligation and nested PCR reads. The sample consists of 52,000 or so distinct CDR3 sequences, roughly an eighth of them appearing once. The CDR3 is made up of 16 amino acids. Germline CDR1 is KGHSH and CDR2 is LQKENI. V was shortened by 3 bases and J by 6 bases, with 18 bases between the two germline ends. These data originate in a study of quantifying T cell responses using KT2 cells. Study information: RNA was reverse transcribed with TCR alpha and beta constant-region primers.

Sequenced: PBMCs spiked with cells of the T cell clone KT2. The source is a human donor. This chain joins TRBV18 and TRBJ2-1; possibly TRBD1 or TRBD2 for D (5 bases each). The CDR3, as DNA: TGTGCCAGCTCACCCCTCAGCGGAAAAGGGGTCAATGAGCAGTTCTTC. Translation gives CASSPLSGKGVNEQFF.